One sample yielded the 27 T cell receptor beta chains listed below, sequenced in a study of T cell changes during pregnancy in multiple sclerosis. Sequencing was performed with immunoSEQ multiplex PCR; in TCRdb, only in-frame clones are kept and a portion is missing. The sample yields 8,500 to 13,000 clones, around 89% seen once. Sample: CD8+ T cells from peripheral blood mononuclear cells, taken in the first trimester of pregnancy. The receptors stem from a female donor in good health, enrolled as a control in a pregnancy study.

CDR3 in DNA: TGTGCCAGCAGCCCATTAAAGGACTTAACGCAGTATTTT. This gives the protein CASSPLKDLTQYF. This chain joins TRBV6-5 and TRBJ2-3; the D gene is possibly TRBD2 (5 bases). The ends were cut back, 6 bases at V and 9 bases at J, with 16 bases in the middle. Germline V gene data show CDR1 as MNHEY and CDR2 as SVGAGI. The CDR3 runs to 13 residues.

The chain has TRBV7-2 and TRBJ2-7; possibly TRBD1 for D (6 bases). V lost 5 bases and J lost 1, with 12 bases in between. CDR1 SGHTA and CDR2 FQGNSA come from the germline V gene. There are 14 residues in the CDR3. The chain's CDR3 is CASSQTQGSYEQYF. The CDR3 nucleotides are TGTGCCAGCAGCCAAACACAGGGTTCCTACGAGCAGTACTTC.

The gene calls are TRBV7-9 and TRBJ1-1; D might be TRBD1 (6 bases). Germline V CDR1 and CDR2: SEHNR, FQNEAQ (reference sequence). The V end was cut by 4 bases, the J end by 1 base, with 13 bases between. The CDR3 is 15 amino acids. The CDR3 is CASSSKTGTNTEAFF. CDR3 nucleotide sequence: TGTGCCAGCAGCTCTAAGACAGGAACGAACACTGAAGCTTTCTTT. The full variable domain, its missing parts supplied by reference TRBV7-9 and TRBJ1-1, is DTGVSQNPRHKITKRGQNVTFRCDPISEHNRLYWYRQTLGQGPEFLTYFQNEAQLEKSRLLSDRFSAERPKGSFSTLEIQRTEQGDSAMYLCASSSKTGTNTEAFFGQGTRLTVV.

This chain links TRBV19 with TRBJ2-7; a weak D match, TRBD1 (6 bases). The V gene's germline CDR1 is LNHDA and CDR2 SQIVND (reference sequence). The V and J ends lost 5 bases and 2 bases respectively, with 13 bases between them. The length of the CDR3 is 14 residues. The CDR3 region is CASSAAGATYEQYF. The CDR3 DNA sequence: TGTGCCAGTAGTGCCGCAGGGGCAACCTACGAGCAGTACTTC.

This chain links TRBV4-1 with TRBJ2-7; 7 bases align to TRBD1. Trimming cost V 0 bases and J 3 bases; bases outside gene matches: 2. The CDR3 covers 14 residues. CDR1 is MGHRA and CDR2 is YSYEKL in the germline V gene. CDR3 in amino acids: CASSQEGDSYEQYF. The DNA of the CDR3 is TGCGCCAGCAGCCAAGAAGGGGACAGCTACGAGCAGTACTTC.

This clone showed up just once. The V and J genes are TRBV4-3 and TRBJ2-5, with D possibly TRBD2 on 6 matching bases. V was shortened by 4 bases and J by 1 base, with 10 bases between the two germline ends. This CDR3 comprises 14 residues. Per germline, CDR1 LGHNA and CDR2 YSLEER. The CDR3 DNA follows: TGCGCCAGCAGCCTGGGGGGTTCCCAAGAGACCCAGTACTTC. It encodes CASSLGGSQETQYF.

The CDR3 here is CASSPGTSGGLTDTQYF. In nucleotides, the CDR3 is TGCGCCAGCAGCCCTGGGACTAGCGGGGGGCTCACAGATACGCAGTATTTT. The chain combines TRBV5-1 with TRBJ2-3; 15 bases match TRBD2. With 4 bases clipped from V and 2 bases from J, the junction kept 5 bases outside the gene matches. This CDR3 has 17 amino acids. Germline CDR1 is SGHRS and CDR2 is YFSETQ.

The chain carries TRBV7-2 and TRBJ1-4, with 7 bases that match TRBD1. V lost 2 bases and J lost 4; bases outside the gene matches: 7. Germline lookup yields CDR1 SGHTA and CDR2 FQGNSA. The CDR3 is 16 amino acids. The CDR3 loop reads CASSLLPTGHNEKLFF. The CDR3 DNA reads TGTGCCAGCAGCTTATTGCCGACAGGGCATAATGAAAAACTGTTTTTT.

This chain connects TRBV9 to TRBJ2-5; D is possibly TRBD2 (6 bases). Germline V gene data show CDR1 as SGDLS and CDR2 as YYNGEE. Between the trimmed V and J ends, which lost 4 bases and 5 bases, there was a span of 21 bases. The CDR3 runs to 16 residues. CDR3 nucleotides: TGTGCCAGCAGCCCCCGAGAGACCTGGGCGGGGGAGACCCAGTACTTC. Protein product: CASSPRETWAGETQYF.

V and J are TRBV19 and TRBJ1-3; the D gene is possibly TRBD1 (5 bases). Deletions cut 1 base from V and 4 bases from J, with 11 bases between. This CDR3 spans 15 amino acids. Per the germline V gene, CDR1 is LNHDA and CDR2 is SQIVND (reference sequence). DNA of the CDR3: TGTGCCAGTAGTATAGTAGAAGGGGTCGGAAACACCATATATTTT. Protein: CASSIVEGVGNTIYF.

This chain joins TRBV5-8 and TRBJ1-4; TRBD1 might be the D (6 bases). This CDR3 has 14 amino acids. The ends were cut back, 2 bases at V and 8 bases at J, with 13 bases in the middle. Germline CDR1 SGHTS, CDR2 YDEGEE. Here the CDR3 reads CASSFRGTGEKLFF. For the CDR3, the DNA is TGTGCCAGCAGCTTTCGTGGCACAGGGGAAAAACTGTTTTTT.

This clone was seen a single time. This sequence joins TRBV7-9 and TRBJ2-5; D call uncertain. The germline V and J ends were trimmed by 8 bases and 2 bases, with 21 bases remaining between them. The CDR3 spans 16 residues. The germline V gene has CDR1 SEHNR and CDR2 FQNEAQ (reference sequence). The CDR3 protein is CASSFERNTRQETQYF. The CDR3 bases are TGTGCCAGCTCTTTCGAGAGGAATACGAGACAAGAGACCCAGTACTTC.

The gene calls are TRBV9 and TRBJ1-2, with D tentatively TRBD1 (6 bases). The CDR3 contains 16 residues. Trimming cost V 4 bases and J 0 bases, with 16 bases left between them. The V gene's germline CDR1 is SGDLS and CDR2 YYNGEE. The CDR3 protein is CASSTGTSMTNYGYTF. The CDR3 DNA is TGTGCCAGCAGCACCGGGACATCGATGACTAACTATGGCTACACCTTC.

The chain joins TRBV11-2 to TRBJ2-7; 11 bases fit TRBD2. CDR1 and CDR2 (germline): SGHAT, FQNNGV. With 5 bases clipped from V and 9 bases from J, the junction kept 18 bases outside the gene matches. The CDR3 covers 17 residues. CDR3 in amino acids: CASSRPPTSGKTRRQYF. The CDR3 nucleotides are TGTGCCAGCAGCCGACCCCCGACTAGCGGGAAAACCAGGAGGCAGTACTTC.

The chain has TRBV16 and TRBJ1-1; 9 bases fit TRBD1. Germline trimming cut 4 bases from V and 3 bases from J; bases unmatched to any gene: 6. This CDR3 is built from 15 residues. Germline V gene lookup returns CDR1 KGHSY and CDR2 FQNENV. The CDR3: CASSRQGEGHTEAFF. Written as DNA, the CDR3 is TGTGCCAGCAGCCGACAGGGGGAAGGTCACACTGAAGCTTTCTTT.

Here the CDR3 reads CASSQGASGTGGSNQPQHF. The CDR3 DNA sequence: TGCGCCAGCAGCCAGGGGGCTTCCGGGACAGGGGGTAGCAATCAGCCCCAGCATTTT. This chain joins TRBV4-1 and TRBJ1-5; 11 positions agree with TRBD1. This CDR3 region has 19 residues. Per the germline V gene, CDR1 is MGHRA and CDR2 is YSYEKL. Trimming took 3 bases from V and 0 from J; bases not matched to a gene: 10.

The chain employs TRBV27 and TRBJ1-6; 8 nucleotides line up with TRBD1. The CDR3 sequence is 13 residues long. V gave up 8 bases and J gave up 6 bases; unmatched junction bases: 3. Per germline, CDR1 MNHEY and CDR2 SMNVEV (reference sequence). DNA for the CDR3: TGTGCCAGCGGAGACAGGGGTAATTCACCCCTCCACTTT. Translating gives CASGDRGNSPLHF.

This clone occurred a few times. The genes are TRBV7-2 and TRBJ1-1; D unclear. This CDR3 region has 15 residues. The V and J ends lost 5 bases and 3 bases respectively, with 16 bases between them. Germline V gene lookup returns CDR1 SGHTA and CDR2 FQGNSA. The CDR3 reads CASSPGLTGHTEAFF. CDR3 DNA: TGTGCCAGCAGCCCAGGACTCACCGGGCACACTGAAGCTTTCTTT.

This clone showed up just once. This chain joins TRBV7-8 and TRBJ2-3; maybe TRBD1 (5 bases). Per germline, CDR1 SGHVS and CDR2 FQNEAQ. Trimming pared 5 bases from V and 0 bases from J, leaving 15 bases between. This CDR3 has 16 residues. CDR3 loop: CASSARVGQSTDTQYF. CDR3 nucleotide sequence: TGTGCCAGCAGCGCCCGTGTGGGGCAAAGCACAGATACGCAGTATTTT.

The chain recombines TRBV9 with TRBJ1-3; 12 bases are shared with TRBD1. The CDR3 totals 18 residues. With V trimmed by 3 bases and J by 2 bases, 9 bases remained unmatched. Germline CDR1 SGDLS, CDR2 YYNGEE. CDR3 nucleotide sequence: TGTGCCAGCAGCGCGGGGACAGGGGGCCAAGGTACTGGAAACACCATATATTTT. Translating it yields CASSAGTGGQGTGNTIYF.

The rearrangement links TRBV27 to TRBJ2-2; D ambiguous. V lost 4 bases to trimming and J lost 2 bases, with 8 bases between them. CDR3 size: 14 residues. The germline CDR1 and CDR2 sequences are MNHEY and SMNVEV (reference sequence). CDR3: CASSSGDNTGELFF. The CDR3 region has the DNA TGTGCCAGCAGTTCAGGCGATAACACCGGGGAGCTGTTTTTT.

This clone came up a few times. The chain joins TRBV7-9 to TRBJ1-1, with 8 bases identical to TRBD1. The V and J ends lost 9 bases and 2 bases, in that order; junction bases with no gene match: 2. Germline-derived CDR1 and CDR2 are SEHNR and FQNEAQ (reference sequence). This CDR3 has 12 amino acids. The CDR3 protein is CASGTGNTEAFF. Written as DNA, the CDR3 is TGTGCCAGTGGGACAGGTAACACTGAAGCTTTCTTT.

The count of this clone is one. This sequence joins TRBV28 and TRBJ2-3, with 7 bases fitting TRBD1. The CDR3 length is 15 residues. Germline lookup yields CDR1 MDHEN and CDR2 SYDVKM. With 5 bases clipped from V and 3 bases from J, the junction kept 8 bases outside the gene matches. The CDR3 here is CASSQPPTGTDTQYF. DNA for the CDR3: TGTGCCAGCAGTCAACCTCCGACAGGGACAGATACGCAGTATTTT.

The rearrangement links TRBV4-3 to TRBJ2-3; the D gene is possibly TRBD1 (6 bases). This CDR3 comprises 16 residues. V lost 3 bases and J lost 2, with 15 bases in between. The germline gives CDR1 LGHNA, CDR2 YSLEER. In nucleotides, the CDR3 is TGCGCCAGCAGCCACTGGACAGTTCCCCTCACAGATACGCAGTATTTT. This sequence encodes CASSHWTVPLTDTQYF.

This sequence joins TRBV6-7 and TRBJ1-4; 7 bases map to TRBD1. TRBV6-7 falls under the ORF class, with uncertain function. The CDR3 length is 15 residues. J gave up 4 bases and V 4 bases, and 6 bases lay outside the gene matches. CDR3 sequence: CASSSMDRNNEKLFF. The CDR3 nucleotides read TGTGCCAGCAGTTCCATGGACAGGAATAATGAAAAACTGTTTTTT.

A few counts support this clone. The genes are TRBV19 and TRBJ1-1, with D hard to call. The CDR3 runs to 14 residues. Deletions cut 4 bases from V and 2 bases from J, with 11 bases between. CDR1 is LNHDA and CDR2 is SQIVND in the germline V gene (reference sequence). The CDR3, as DNA: TGTGCCAGTAGTAAAGCGGGAGAAAACACTGAAGCTTTCTTT. Its translation is CASSKAGENTEAFF.

The chain carries TRBV4-1 and TRBJ1-1; 7 positions agree with TRBD1. The V gene's germline CDR1 is MGHRA and CDR2 YSYEKL. The CDR3 extends over 17 amino acids. The trim removed 3 bases at V and 2 bases at J, leaving 12 bases unmatched. As DNA, the CDR3 is TGCGCCAGCAGCCACTACCACCGACAGGGAGGAAACACTGAAGCTTTCTTT. Encoded protein: CASSHYHRQGGNTEAFF.